A single sample is the source of the 12 T cell receptor beta chains below, sequenced in a study of shared clonotypes between healthy human individuals. CD45RO negativity and positive selection for CCR7 defined naive CD8 cells, a population that excluded terminally differentiated effector memory CD45RA+ cells. Sequencing was performed with immunoSEQ multiplex PCR; in TCRdb, only in-frame clones are kept and a portion is missing. There are about 580,000 clones in the sample; about 98% occur only once, and approximately 0.3% lies in the top ten. Sequencing was performed on naive CD8+ T cells sorted from blood. All receptors derive from a man younger than 45 in good health.

J is TRBJ2-7 and V is TRBV4-1, with 9 bases lining up with TRBD2. This CDR3 has 13 residues. Germline V gene sequence: CDR1 MGHRA, CDR2 YSYEKL. V was pared by 3 bases and J by 3 bases, with 0 bases of the junction left unmatched. DNA for the CDR3: TGCGCCAGCAGCCATAGCGGGAGCTACGAGCAGTACTTC. As protein: CASSHSGSYEQYF.

This rearrangement joins TRBV2 to TRBJ1-2, with 10 bases matching TRBD1. This CDR3 region has 15 residues. The J segment lost 3 bases and the V segment lost 11 bases, leaving 12 bases of the junction unmatched. Germline CDR1 SNHLY, CDR2 FYNNEI. CDR3 in amino acids: CASLTGTGEDYGYTF. The CDR3 nucleotides are TGTGCCTCTTTAACCGGGACAGGGGAAGACTATGGCTACACCTTC.

The rearrangement joins TRBV27 to TRBJ1-1; D is undetermined. This CDR3 has 16 amino acids. Looked up from germline, CDR1 is MNHEY and CDR2 is SMNVEV (reference sequence). V lost 5 bases and J 0 bases, leaving 16 bases between the germline ends. In DNA, the CDR3 is TGTGCCAGCAGTGCTACCGGCCTACAGATGAACACTGAAGCTTTCTTT. Its translation is CASSATGLQMNTEAFF.

The genes are TRBV10-3 and TRBJ2-1; D is ambiguous. Germline V gene lookup returns CDR1 ENHRY and CDR2 SYGVKD. The CDR3 covers 12 residues. The germline V and J ends were trimmed by 7 bases and 6 bases, with 10 bases remaining between them. CDR3 DNA: TGTGCCATCACCGGACCTAGCAATGAGCAGTTCTTC. The encoded protein is CAITGPSNEQFF.

The V call is TRBV9, the J call TRBJ2-3; tentatively, D is TRBD2 (5 bases). Trimming cost V 3 bases and J 2 bases, with 13 bases left between them. CDR1 is SGDLS and CDR2 is YYNGEE in the germline V gene. The CDR3 has 15 amino acids. CDR3 sequence reads: CASSARDYYTDTQYF. The CDR3 DNA is TGTGCCAGCAGCGCCCGGGATTACTACACAGATACGCAGTATTTT.

V usage is TRBV5-6 and J usage is TRBJ2-3; the D gene is possibly TRBD2 (5 bases). V lost 0 bases and J lost 0, with 14 bases in between. Germline V gene sequence: CDR1 SGHDT, CDR2 YYEEEE. The CDR3 is 17 amino acids. The CDR3 region is CASSLVSGGGSTDTQYF. CDR3 sequence (DNA): TGTGCCAGCAGCTTGGTATCCGGTGGCGGGAGCACAGATACGCAGTATTTT.

The chain uses TRBV4-1 and TRBJ2-1; 8 bases agree with TRBD1. V was pared by 2 bases and J by 5 bases, with 8 bases of the junction left unmatched. Germline V gene lookup returns CDR1 MGHRA and CDR2 YSYEKL. The CDR3 extends over 16 amino acids. The CDR3 DNA follows: TGCGCCAGCAGCCAAACCCCGGGACAGGCCCACAATGAGCAGTTCTTC. This encodes CASSQTPGQAHNEQFF.

The chain carries TRBV11-2 and TRBJ2-7; D is perhaps TRBD1 (5 bases). V dropped 1 base and J dropped 6 bases, with 7 bases sitting between them. Germline V gene lookup returns CDR1 SGHAT and CDR2 FQNNGV. The length of the CDR3 is 12 residues. The CDR3 is CASSLVGVEQYF. CDR3 in DNA: TGTGCCAGCAGCTTAGTAGGGGTCGAGCAGTACTTC.

This rearrangement joins TRBV4-1 to TRBJ2-2; a possible D gene is TRBD2 (6 bases). The CDR3 is 15 amino acids. V was shortened by 3 bases and J by 4 bases, with 12 bases between the two germline ends. CDR1 and CDR2 (germline): MGHRA, YSYEKL. DNA of the CDR3: TGCGCCAGCAGCCAGGGACTGGTGGGCACCGGGGAGCTGTTTTTT. As protein: CASSQGLVGTGELFF.

The V and J genes are TRBV28 and TRBJ2-1; TRBD2 matches at 11 bases. Trimming removed 2 bases from V and 7 bases from J; junction bases left unmatched: 4. The germline CDR1 and CDR2 sequences are MDHEN and SYDVKM. This CDR3 comprises 15 residues. The CDR3: CASSLGLAGQNEQFF. The CDR3 nucleotides read TGTGCCAGCAGTTTAGGACTAGCGGGTCAAAATGAGCAGTTCTTC.

This chain uses TRBV27 with TRBJ1-5; D might be TRBD1 (5 bases). This CDR3 is built from 16 residues. Germline CDR1 is MNHEY and CDR2 is SMNVEV (reference sequence). The V end lost 4 bases, the J end lost 0 bases, and 13 bases lay between the germline ends. CDR3 DNA sequence: TGTGCCAGCAGTTCAATCGGACATTATAGCAATCAGCCCCAGCATTTT. Protein product: CASSSIGHYSNQPQHF.

This chain joins TRBV27 and TRBJ2-1; 16 bases map to TRBD2. J was trimmed by 7 bases and V by 5 bases; bases with no gene match: 5. CDR1 and CDR2 (germline): MNHEY, SMNVEV (reference sequence). The CDR3 spans 16 residues. The CDR3 DNA reads as TGTGCCAGCAGTGACGGGACTAGCGGGAGGGGTAATGAGCAGTTCTTC. Protein sequence: CASSDGTSGRGNEQFF.